A selection of T cell receptor beta chains follows, all from one sample in a study of human versus mouse CDR3 diversity and MHC coevolution. Produced via immunoSEQ multiplex PCR; TCRdb's table is partial and in-frame only. There are fewer than 80,000 clones in the sample; around 90% occur only once, and over 0.12% lies in the top ten. Sample: naive CD4+ T cells from blood. These receptors all come from a person aged 30 to 69 in good health. Both conserved end residues are part of each CDR3. D genes are given only for firm matches.

v_call d_call cdr3_aa
TRBV5-4 TRBD1 CASSSGDRGSGNTIYF
TRBV7-6 TRBD2 CASSLNAGGVYNEQFF
TRBV5-4 TRBD1 CASSPDRRSTDTQYF
TRBV2 TRBD1 CASKTGTGSTEAFF
TRBV30 . CAWNVRGLSNSPLHF
TRBV28 . CAILSLGGNYGYTF
TRBV5-1 TRBD1 CASSNTPGQGEAFF
TRBV30 . CASDPGHLYGYTF
TRBV5-4 TRBD2 CASSTGTSGGYEQYF
TRBV6-5 TRBD2 CASRPSAGVGEQYF
TRBV19 . CASSIDRDQPQHF
TRBV5-1 TRBD2 CASSYGGTSGFYEQYF
TRBV4-1 TRBD2 CASSQDRLAGGQETQYF
TRBV5-1 TRBD1 CASSSTGTVNTEAFF
TRBV5-1 TRBD2 CASTAGTSGLEQYF
TRBV19 TRBD2 CASSIDGGGGEQFF
TRBV29-1 . CSVQGKNTEAFF
TRBV10-3 . CAIRAGERNTEAFF
TRBV27 TRBD1 CASSPDRGQNQPQHF
TRBV6-5 TRBD2 CASSYSLAGGINEQFF
TRBV20-1 TRBD2 CSAIAGETQYF
TRBV30 TRBD2 CAWITGLAPKTQYF